The table lists the clone carrying this T cell receptor (beta chain) with many counts. Its specificity is not known. CDR1 is MDHEN, CDR2 SYDVKM, per germline. The CDR3 is 14 residues long. V was clipped by 1 base and J by 1 base, with 8 bases between them. This record comes from a study of early T cells in non-severe SARS-CoV-2 infection. About the study: With bulk RNA from unsorted whole blood as input, sequencing yielded unpaired chains.

Study-level results: CD4 and private specificities were missed by VDJdb matching, which favored anti-spike CD8 responses.

Individual cDNA molecules were tagged with unique molecular identifiers, the study reported. From the 5' RACE reads, TCRdb called clonotypes with MiXCR, one entry per CDR3 protein. Of about 46,000 distinct CDR3 sequences in the sample, over 5% were seen once. The TCR was taken from an adult who was a healthcare worker with PCR-confirmed SARS-CoV-2 infection or an uninfected control (not recorded which). The rearrangement joins TRBV28 to TRBJ2-7, with a weak D call TRBD1 (5 bases). Sequencing used whole blood, obtained at baseline. In DNA form, the CDR3 reads TGTGCCAGCAGTTTATCCCACAGGTCCTACGAGCAGTACTTC. It is translated as CASSLSHRSYEQYF.